This TCR beta chain was recorded in a study of technical replicates of blood from several donors (dated by TCRdb to 2017 to 2019). Inclusive of the bounding cysteine and phenylalanine, the CDR3 is 12 residues long. Only the CDR3 region is kept as DNA, spanning 36 bases read in frame from base 1. For CDR1 and CDR2, the germline V gene (reference sequence) lists LNHNV and YYDKDF. A distance of 8 bases separates the germline ends of V and J, which lose 5 bases and 4 bases respectively. A word on this clone: Its antigen is currently not known. Qualities for individual bases were not recorded, and no much larger clone is one base off.

Library creation used the immunoSEQ multiplex PCR assay. Sourced from immuneACCESS, this table was stored by TCRdb with only in-frame sequences that have V and J called. A share of the clones is absent; for the studies checked, an unresolved V gene accounts for under half, and the remainder has no known explanation. For this sample the table gives tens of thousands of clones, of which around nine tenths were detected only once. Of the sample, over 0.25% falls within the top ten clones. The rearranged chain carries TRBV15 and TRBJ1-1; the D gene is not confidently resolved. The material sequenced was T cells isolated from PBMCs. The sequence derives from a human donor in good health. The bases read TGTGCCACCAGCCAAGACACCACTGAAGCTTTCTTT. Its translation is CATSQDTTEAFF. Outside the CDR3, residues come from the reference TRBV15 and TRBJ1-1 proteins, so the full variable domain is: DAMVIQNPRYQVTQFGKPVTLSCSQTLNHNVMYWYQQKSSQAPKLLFHYYDKDFNNEADTPDNFQSRRPNTSFCFLDIRSPGLGDTAMYLCATSQDTTEAFFGQGTRLTVV.